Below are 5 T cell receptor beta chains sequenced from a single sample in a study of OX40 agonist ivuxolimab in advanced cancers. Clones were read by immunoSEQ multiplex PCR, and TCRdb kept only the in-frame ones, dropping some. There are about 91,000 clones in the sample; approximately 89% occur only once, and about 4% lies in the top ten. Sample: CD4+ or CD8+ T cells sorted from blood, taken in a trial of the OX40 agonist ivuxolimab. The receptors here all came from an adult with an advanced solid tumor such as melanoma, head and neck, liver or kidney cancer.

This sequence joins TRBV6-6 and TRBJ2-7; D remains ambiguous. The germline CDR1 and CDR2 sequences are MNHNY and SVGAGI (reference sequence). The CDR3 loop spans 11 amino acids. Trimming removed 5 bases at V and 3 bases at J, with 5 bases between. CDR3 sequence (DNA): TGTGCCAGCAGTGAAAGCTACGAGCAGTACGTC. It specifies CASSESYEQYV.

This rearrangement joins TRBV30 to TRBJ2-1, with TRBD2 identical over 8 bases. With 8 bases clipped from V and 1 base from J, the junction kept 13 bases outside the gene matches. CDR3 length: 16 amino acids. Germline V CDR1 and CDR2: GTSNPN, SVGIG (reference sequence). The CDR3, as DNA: TGTGCCGGCCGGTGGCGGCGGGGGGATTCCTACAATGAGCAGTTCTTC. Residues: CAGRWRRGDSYNEQFF.

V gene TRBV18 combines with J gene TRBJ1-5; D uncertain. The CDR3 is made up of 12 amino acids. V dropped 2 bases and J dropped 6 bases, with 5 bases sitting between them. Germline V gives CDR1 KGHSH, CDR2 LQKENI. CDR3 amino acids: CASSPESQPQHF. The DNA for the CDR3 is TGTGCCAGCTCACCAGAGTCTCAGCCCCAGCATTTT.

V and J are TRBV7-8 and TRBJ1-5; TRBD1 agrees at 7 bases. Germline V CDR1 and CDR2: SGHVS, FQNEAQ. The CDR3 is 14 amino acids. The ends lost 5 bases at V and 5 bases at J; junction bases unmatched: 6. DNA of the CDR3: TGTGCCAGCAGCCAACAGGGGAAGGATCAGCCCCAGCATTTT. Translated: CASSQQGKDQPQHF.

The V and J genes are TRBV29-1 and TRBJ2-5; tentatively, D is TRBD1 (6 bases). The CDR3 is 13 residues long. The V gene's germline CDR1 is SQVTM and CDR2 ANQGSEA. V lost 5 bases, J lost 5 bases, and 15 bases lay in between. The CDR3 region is CSVNPGVAETQYF. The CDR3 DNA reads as TGCAGCGTTAATCCAGGGGTGGCGGAGACCCAGTACTTC.